This T cell receptor beta chain was recovered during a study of blood T cells in healthy people across ages. This clonotype turned up a few times. The length of the CDR3 is 14 residues. The V gene's germline CDR1 is SQVTM and CDR2 ANQGSEA. Losses at the gene ends were 5 bases for V and 6 bases for J; bases not matched to a gene: 8. Then a second PCR, running roughly 7 to 11 cycles, was carried out with a sample-barcoded 5' primer and a J-beta primer mix. TCRdb reprocessed the 5' RACE reads via MiXCR and lists one record per CDR3 protein. The data show around 1,700,000 distinct CDR3 sequences, with roughly 28% seen just once and 7% to 9% held by the top ten.

Material: blood. The V call is TRBV29-1, the J call TRBJ2-3, with TRBD2 identical over 10 bases. The receptor was derived from a woman aged 25 to 45 in good health. The CDR3 spells CSVLAGEGWDTQYF. The CDR3 DNA is TGCAGCGTTCTAGCGGGAGAAGGGTGGGATACGCAGTATTTT.